These T cell receptor beta chains were read from a single sample in a study of CXCR3-negative and CXCR3-positive naive CD8 T cells. Using the 5' RACE reads, TCRdb records one entry per CDR3 protein without DNA. Here the sample table reports approximately 130,000 distinct CDR3 sequences. The sequenced material came from naive CXCR3+ CD8+ T cells from blood. The receptors derive from a human donor in good health. Some clones in this sample may be carry-over from other donors' samples. CDR3s include the opening cysteine and the closing phenylalanine or tryptophan.

cdr3_aa,v_call,j_call
CASSLNGAQYF,TRBV5-6,TRBJ2-5
CSVEDPGWHEQYF,TRBV29-1,TRBJ2-7
CASSPSVGMGTDTQYF,TRBV27,TRBJ2-3
CSADAPTGARDYEQYF,TRBV20-1,TRBJ2-7
CASSFVTSSTDTQYF,TRBV28,TRBJ2-3
CSVATFTYEQYF,TRBV29-1,TRBJ2-7
CASSPAPGSSEQYF,TRBV9,TRBJ2-7
CASSPAGTGLTDTQYF,TRBV5-1,TRBJ2-3
CASSRVRFDTQYF,TRBV4-3,TRBJ2-3
CASSLEVTRYGYTF,TRBV7-9,TRBJ1-2
CASSFLIAGGGGPQHF,TRBV28,TRBJ1-5
CASSQTGGSYEQYF,TRBV4-1,TRBJ2-7
CASSIKGQGGIQETQYF,TRBV13,TRBJ2-5
CASSPWGPPGQPQHF,TRBV2,TRBJ1-5
CASRLNRVSLGSQYF,TRBV12-2,TRBJ2-5
CASSQVGRGRETQYF,TRBV4-1,TRBJ2-5
CSARGDGRYEQYF,TRBV20-1,TRBJ2-7
CARSQAPNPDYEQYF,TRBV4-1,TRBJ2-7
CASSLSLYSGNTIYF,TRBV7-2,TRBJ1-3
CASRFGTEAFF,TRBV6-6,TRBJ1-1
CASSWSGSGLNTGELFF,TRBV5-1,TRBJ2-2
CASGRLSGPYNEQFF,TRBV7-9,TRBJ2-1
CSVEPSGSNEQYF,TRBV29-1,TRBJ2-7
CAISESGDSMNTEAFF,TRBV10-3,TRBJ1-1